This is a list of T cell receptor beta chains from one sample in a study of blood T cell repertoires in COVID-19. Assay: immunoSEQ multiplex PCR; the TCRdb copy retains only in-frame clones and omits some. The profile covers some 200,000 clones, with approximately 90% appearing a single time and over 3% taken by the ten largest. Sequenced input: PBMCs or T cells enriched from blood (not recorded which). These receptors originate from a woman between 40 and 55 years old with acute COVID-19. CDR3s include the opening cysteine and the closing phenylalanine or tryptophan. A D gene is named only where the DNA matches it firmly. Clone size is not always given. Where it is, it says once, few, many or a class for expanded clones.

j_call | v_call | d_call | clone_size | cdr3_length | cdr3_aa | cdr3_nt
TRBJ2-5 | TRBV3-1/TRBV3-2 | NA | once | 14 | CASSQAGLQETQYF | TGTGCCAGCAGCCAGGCAGGCTTACAAGAGACCCAGTACTTC
TRBJ2-1 | TRBV11-2 | TRBD1 | NA | 15 | CASSPGQGAENEQFF | TGTGCCAGCAGCCCCGGACAGGGGGCAGAGAATGAGCAGTTCTTC
TRBJ2-5 | TRBV2 | NA | once | 14 | CASSEGRYQETQYF | TGTGCCAGCAGTGAAGGCAGGTACCAAGAGACCCAGTACTTC
TRBJ1-6 | TRBV19 | TRBD1 | once | 15 | CASSIQDRPYSPLHF | TGTGCCAGTAGTATACAGGACAGGCCTTATTCACCCCTCCACTTT
TRBJ1-3 | TRBV6-5 | TRBD1 | once | 16 | CASSLQGASSGNTIYF | TGTGCCAGCAGTTTACAGGGGGCAAGCTCTGGAAACACCATATATTTT
TRBJ1-2 | TRBV5-1 | TRBD1 | NA | 16 | CASSLGRRGTGDGYTF | TGCGCCAGCAGCTTGGGTCGTCGCGGGACAGGAGACGGCTACACCTTC
TRBJ2-7 | TRBV11-2 | TRBD2 | NA | 14 | CASSLGAGGYEQYF | TGTGCCAGCAGCTTAGGAGCGGGGGGCTACGAGCAGTACTTC
TRBJ1-2 | TRBV29-1 | TRBD1 | NA | 14 | CSAVNRGHGYGYTF | TGCAGCGCGGTTAACAGGGGGCATGGGTATGGCTACACCTTC
TRBJ1-5 | TRBV2 | NA | NA | 14 | CASRAEQGHQPQHF | TGTGCCAGCAGAGCCGAACAGGGCCATCAGCCCCAGCATTTT
TRBJ1-2 | TRBV18 | TRBD1 | NA | 14 | CASSPKGTVGGYTF | TGTGCCAGCTCACCAAAGGGGACAGTTGGTGGCTACACCTTC
TRBJ1-4 | TRBV7-2 | NA | NA | 18 | CASSLIGTQAGRQEKLFF | TGTGCCAGCAGCTTAATAGGGACCCAGGCCGGGAGACAGGAAAAACTGTTTTTT
TRBJ1-2 | TRBV5-1 | NA | NA | 12 | CASSLAGYGYTF | TGCGCCAGCAGCTTGGCGGGTTATGGCTACACCTTC
TRBJ1-2 | TRBV7-9 | NA | NA | 12 | CASSLGENGYTF | TGTGCCAGCAGCTTAGGTGAGAATGGCTACACCTTC
TRBJ2-1 | TRBV20-1 | NA | NA | 11 | CSAPGYNEQFF | TGCAGTGCTCCGGGTTACAATGAGCAGTTCTTC
TRBJ2-7 | TRBV3-1/TRBV3-2 | NA | NA | 16 | CASSQVWGVVSYEQYF | TGTGCCAGCAGCCAAGTCTGGGGGGTCGTTTCCTACGAGCAGTACTTC
TRBJ1-6 | TRBV27 | TRBD1 | NA | 19 | CASSQTGGTGGLRNSPLHF | TGTGCCAGCAGCCAGACCGGGGGTACAGGGGGCCTACGAAATTCACCCCTCCACTTT
TRBJ2-2 | TRBV7-9 | TRBD1 | NA | 15 | CASSGGQIYTGELFF | TGTGCCAGCAGCGGGGGACAGATTTACACCGGGGAGCTGTTTTTT
TRBJ2-1 | TRBV3-1/TRBV3-2 | TRBD2 | NA | 18 | CASSQGLKRGGLYNEQFF | TGTGCCAGCAGCCAAGGTCTAAAGCGGGGGGGCTTATACAATGAGCAGTTCTTC